The rows below give T cell receptor beta chains drawn from one sample of a study of blood T cells in healthy people across ages. One entry per CDR3 protein results from TCRdb running MiXCR on the 5' RACE reads. The sample lists about 1.4 million distinct CDR3 sequences, around 55% seen once, with approximately 7% in the top ten. Sequenced material: blood. The receptors originated from a man in his late teens or twenties in good health. Each CDR3 is given with its conserved first and last residue. D genes are given only for firm matches. Some rows have no size entry. The others give once, few or many, or a class for an expanded clone.

j_call v_call d_call clone_size cdr3_aa cdr3_nt
TRBJ2-6 TRBV21-1 - - CASSVSEGGVAGANVLTF TGTGCCAGCAGCGTCTCAGAGGGGGGAGTGGCTGGGGCCAACGTCCTGACTTTC
TRBJ2-7 TRBV12-5 - once CASGFSSSYEQYF TGTGCTAGTGGTTTCTCCTCGAGCTACGAGCAGTACTTC
TRBJ2-7 TRBV25-1 - - CASAERQKSYEQYF TGTGCCAGCGCCGAGCGACAGAAGTCCTACGAGCAGTACTTC
TRBJ1-5 TRBV4-1 TRBD1 - CASSLTSMGTASNQPQHF TGCGCCAGCAGCCTCACCTCCATGGGGACAGCTAGCAATCAGCCCCAGCATTTT
TRBJ2-7 TRBV29-1 - few CSVDVGPSYNEQYF TGCAGCGTTGACGTGGGTCCTTCCTACAATGAGCAGTACTTC
TRBJ1-5 TRBV10-3 - - CAIQESSTQPQHF TGTGCCATCCAGGAAAGTAGCACTCAGCCCCAGCATTTT
TRBJ2-5 TRBV25-1 - - CASSDPPDLSLETQYF TGTGCCAGCAGTGATCCTCCGGACCTATCGTTAGAGACCCAGTACTTC
TRBJ2-3 TRBV6-2/TRBV6-3 - - CASSPRNRPTHTQYF TGTGCCAGCAGTCCCCGCAATCGACCAACTCATACGCAGTATTTT
TRBJ2-7 TRBV20-1 - few CSARDPGSWSYEQYF TGCAGTGCTAGAGATCCTGGGAGCTGGTCCTACGAGCAGTACTTC
TRBJ2-1 TRBV12-5 - once CASVGETYNEQFF TGTGCTAGTGTGGGTGAAACCTACAATGAGCAGTTCTTC
TRBJ2-7 TRBV4-1 - - CASSQEEGQPYEQYF TGCGCCAGCAGCCAAGAGGAGGGACAGCCCTACGAGCAGTACTTC
TRBJ1-1 TRBV12-3/TRBV12-4 - - CASSSQVTEAFF TGTGCCAGCAGTTCCCAGGTCACTGAAGCTTTCTTT
TRBJ2-5 TRBV27 - - CASSDLFRGAVETQYF TGTGCCAGCAGCGATCTTTTCCGGGGGGCCGTTGAGACCCAGTACTTC
TRBJ2-1 TRBV20-1 - - CSGKDANEQFF TGCAGTGGTAAGGACGCCAATGAGCAGTTCTTC
TRBJ2-6 TRBV11-1 TRBD1 few CASTTSDRSRSGANVLTF TGTGCCAGCACTACCTCGGACAGGTCAAGGAGTGGGGCCAACGTCCTGACTTTC
TRBJ1-2 TRBV6-5 TRBD1 few CASSYSEGGGYGYTF TGTGCCAGCAGTTACTCGGAAGGGGGCGGCTATGGCTACACCTTC
TRBJ2-1 TRBV19 - - CASSVGAGAPNEQFF TGTGCCAGTAGTGTCGGGGCAGGGGCTCCCAATGAGCAGTTCTTC
TRBJ2-1 TRBV4-2 - - CASSQDGLGVQEQFF TGTGCCAGCAGCCAAGATGGTTTGGGCGTCCAGGAGCAGTTCTTC
TRBJ2-7 TRBV12-3/TRBV12-4 - - CASSYAGAPREQYF TGTGCCAGCAGCTACGCCGGGGCCCCCCGCGAGCAGTACTTC